The 32 T cell receptor beta chains given below trace back to one sample, sequenced in a study of long-term antiretroviral therapy in people with HIV. A v3.0 immunoSEQ assay was performed at survey level. Data came from immunoSEQ multiplex PCR; TCRdb stores just in-frame clones and leaves some out. The data hold approximately 25,000 clones, with about 77% observed a single time. Sample: unsorted PBMCs, taken 0.5 years after starting antiretroviral therapy. These receptors were collected from a woman aged 40 to 50 with HIV.

The V and J genes are TRBV5-6 and TRBJ1-1; no clear D. Germline CDR1 is SGHDT and CDR2 is YYEEEE. CDR3 length equals 14 residues. Trimming took 1 base from V and 2 from J, leaving 9 bases between them. The chain's CDR3 is CASSLLGPNTEAFF. The CDR3 DNA is TGTGCCAGCAGCTTGCTAGGGCCCAACACTGAAGCTTTCTTT.

Here the CDR3 DNA reads TGTGCCAGTAGTTTGACACGGGGAAACACCATATATTTT. Protein: CASSLTRGNTIYF. The J gene is TRBJ1-3, the V gene TRBV19; D is unresolved. V lost 5 bases to trimming and J lost 4 bases, with 9 bases between them. This CDR3 is built from 13 residues. The V gene's germline CDR1 is LNHDA and CDR2 SQIVND (reference sequence).

The sample holds a few counts of this clone. The J gene is TRBJ1-2, the V gene TRBV7-2, with a weak D call TRBD1 (6 bases). The V gene lost 5 bases and the J gene lost 7 bases, with 14 bases spanning the gap. This CDR3 is 13 amino acids long. Germline V gene sequence: CDR1 SGHTA, CDR2 FQGNSA. In nucleotides, the CDR3 is TGTGCCAGCAGCGACACAGGGACCCGTGGCTACACCTTC. Translating gives CASSDTGTRGYTF.

V is TRBV30 and J is TRBJ2-6; perhaps D is TRBD1 or TRBD2 (6 bases each). The V gene lost 2 bases and the J gene lost 3 bases, with 14 bases spanning the gap. Germline CDR1 and CDR2: GTSNPN and SVGIG (reference sequence). The CDR3 contains 16 residues. The CDR3 DNA follows: TGTGCCTGGAGTAGGGGGGAAGGAGGTGGGGCCAACGTCCTGACTTTC. Amino acids: CAWSRGEGGGANVLTF.

The chain couples TRBV7-9 to TRBJ2-3, with a tentative D call TRBD2 (6 bases). CDR3 length equals 16 residues. Germline V gene data show CDR1 as SEHNR and CDR2 as FQNEAQ (reference sequence). V was trimmed by 4 bases and J by 5 bases, leaving 19 bases between them. CDR3 amino acids: CASSYARGGEGDTQYF. The CDR3 DNA is TGTGCCAGCAGCTATGCGCGGGGCGGCGAAGGAGATACGCAGTATTTT. The entire variable domain, with the rest obtained from reference TRBV7-9 and TRBJ2-3, is as follows: DTGVSQNPRHKITKRGQNVTFRCDPISEHNRLYWYRQTLGQGPEFLTYFQNEAQLEKSRLLSDRFSAERPKGSFSTLEIQRTEQGDSAMYLCASSYARGGEGDTQYFGPGTRLTVL.

The CDR3 here is CASVQRDGGVSYEQYF. In nucleotides, the CDR3 is TGTGCCAGCGTACAACGTGACGGGGGGGTCTCCTACGAGCAGTACTTC. The J gene is TRBJ2-7, the V gene TRBV6-4, with 8 bases lining up with TRBD2. The CDR3 length is 16 residues. The germline gives CDR1 MRHNA, CDR2 SNTAGT. Losses at the gene ends were 8 bases for V and 0 bases for J; bases not matched to a gene: 12.

The chain uses TRBV2 and TRBJ2-3; D gene ambiguous. Trimming pared 2 bases from V and 2 bases from J, leaving 5 bases between. Germline CDR1 and CDR2: SNHLY and FYNNEI. The CDR3 consists of 13 residues. The CDR3 nucleotides are TGTGCCAGCAGTGAACCATTCACAGATACGCAGTATTTT. Protein: CASSEPFTDTQYF.

V and J are TRBV4-3 and TRBJ2-1; D may match TRBD1 or TRBD2 (6 bases each). Trimming took off 0 bases at V and 10 bases at J, with 19 bases between the two ends. CDR3 length equals 16 residues. The germline V gene encodes CDR1 LGHNA and CDR2 YSLEER. The DNA for the CDR3 is TGCGCCAGCAGCCAAGAGAGCGGGTGGTGGGGGCGCGAGCAGTTCTTC. Translated: CASSQESGWWGREQFF.

The J gene is TRBJ2-1, the V gene TRBV18; D might be TRBD2 (6 bases). The germline V gene has CDR1 KGHSH and CDR2 LQKENI. The V end lost 3 bases, the J end lost 5 bases, and 11 bases lay between the germline ends. The CDR3 spans 14 residues. In nucleotides, the CDR3 is TGTGCCAGCTCACCGGCGGGGAAGGACAATGAGCAGTTCTTC. Translation: CASSPAGKDNEQFF.

This clone was picked up a small number of times. The gene calls are TRBV29-1 and TRBJ2-7; D possibly corresponds to TRBD1 (6 bases). Trimming stripped 4 bases from V and 7 bases from J, with 14 bases between. The CDR3 extends over 12 amino acids. Per the germline V gene, CDR1 is SQVTM and CDR2 is ANQGSEA. The CDR3 region is CSVALDSREQYF. The CDR3 DNA reads TGCAGCGTTGCCCTGGACAGTCGGGAGCAGTACTTC.

The chain links TRBV7-6 to TRBJ1-1; 11 nucleotides agree with TRBD1. CDR1 is SGHVS and CDR2 is FNYEAQ in the germline V gene. V shed 5 bases and J 3 bases; nucleotides not matched to a gene: 8. The CDR3 spans 16 residues. Here the CDR3 reads CASSPRTGGADTEAFF. The CDR3 bases are TGTGCCAGCAGCCCCCGGACAGGGGGCGCCGACACTGAAGCTTTCTTT.

The genes are TRBV2 and TRBJ2-6; tentatively, D is TRBD2 (5 bases). The V gene lost 4 bases and the J gene lost 2 bases, with 9 bases spanning the gap. The CDR3 sequence is 15 residues long. CDR1 SNHLY and CDR2 FYNNEI come from the germline V gene. The CDR3 here is CASSVGVTGANVLTF. The CDR3 DNA sequence: TGTGCCAGCAGTGTCGGGGTCACTGGGGCCAACGTCCTGACTTTC.

The V and J genes are TRBV2 and TRBJ1-4; 8 nucleotides match TRBD1. The CDR3 length is 14 residues. From germline, CDR1 is SNHLY and CDR2 FYNNEI. V was clipped by 5 bases and J by 7 bases; unmatched bases: 6. Written as DNA, the CDR3 is TGTGCCAGCAGTTTAGGCAGGGGGCTTGAAAAACTGTTTTTT. This encodes CASSLGRGLEKLFF.

The chain uses TRBV28 and TRBJ1-4; a possible D gene is TRBD1 (5 bases). Germline lookup yields CDR1 MDHEN and CDR2 SYDVKM. The CDR3 totals 15 residues. V was trimmed by 5 bases and J by 0 bases, leaving 10 bases between them. The CDR3 DNA follows: TGTGCCAGCAGTACCGGGGGGGCAACTAATGAAAAACTGTTTTTT. Protein sequence: CASSTGGATNEKLFF.

The chain couples TRBV7-3 to TRBJ2-3; D is possibly TRBD1 (6 bases). Trimming pared 5 bases from V and 4 bases from J, leaving 19 bases between. Germline V gene data show CDR1 as SGHTA and CDR2 as FQGTGA. The CDR3 runs to 16 residues. CDR3 nucleotide sequence: TGTGCCAGCAGCCCCACGGTAGCAAGGGGGTCAGATACGCAGTATTTT. Translating it yields CASSPTVARGSDTQYF.

V and J are TRBV5-4 and TRBJ1-6, with D perhaps TRBD1 (5 bases). Trimming stripped 7 bases from V and 3 bases from J, with 20 bases between. Germline V gene sequence: CDR1 SGHNT, CDR2 YYREEE (reference sequence). CDR3 length: 17 amino acids. The CDR3 DNA follows: TGTGCCAGCGGTAGCTCCCAGGGCCGGAACTATAATTCACCCCTCCACTTT. As protein: CASGSSQGRNYNSPLHF.

The rearrangement uses TRBV7-2 and TRBJ2-4; a weak D match, TRBD1 (6 bases). Per germline, CDR1 SGHTA and CDR2 FQGNSA. This CDR3 contains 14 residues. Trimming shortened V by 5 bases and J by 4 bases, and 12 bases separated the two germline ends. The CDR3, as DNA: TGTGCCAGCAGCCCAGGGGCGTCGAAAAACATTCAGTACTTC. The encoded protein is CASSPGASKNIQYF.

V is TRBV9 and J is TRBJ1-1; 7 bases map to TRBD1. The germline V gene encodes CDR1 SGDLS and CDR2 YYNGEE. This CDR3 region has 14 residues. Unmatched junction bases numbered 1, after V lost 2 bases and J lost 0 bases. The CDR3: CASSVTGVNTEAFF. CDR3 bases: TGTGCCAGCAGCGTTACAGGGGTGAACACTGAAGCTTTCTTT.

CDR3 in DNA: TGCGCCAGCAGCTTGGTAGGGGGAGACACAGATACGCAGTATTTT. Its translation is CASSLVGGDTDTQYF. The chain links TRBV5-1 to TRBJ2-3; weak D call: TRBD1 (6 bases). Germline V gene sequence: CDR1 SGHRS, CDR2 YFSETQ. Trimming stripped 0 bases from V and 2 bases from J, with 10 bases between. The CDR3 spans 15 residues.

V usage is TRBV27 and J usage is TRBJ1-1, with TRBD1 identical over 10 bases. Germline trimming cut 7 bases from V and 4 bases from J; bases unmatched to any gene: 9. Germline V gene data show CDR1 as MNHEY and CDR2 as SMNVEV (reference sequence). The CDR3 totals 15 residues. This CDR3 is CASTHGGQGTTEAFF. Written as DNA, the CDR3 is TGTGCCAGCACCCATGGGGGACAGGGGACCACTGAAGCTTTCTTT.

This sequence joins TRBV7-6 and TRBJ2-7; maybe TRBD1 (5 bases). Germline V gives CDR1 SGHVS, CDR2 FNYEAQ. V shed 5 bases and J shed 5 bases, with 10 bases lying between them. This CDR3 region has 12 residues. Written as DNA, the CDR3 is TGTGCCAGCAGCATGGGGCCGGACGAGCAGTACTTC. It encodes CASSMGPDEQYF. Looking up the rest from reference TRBV7-6 and TRBJ2-7 gives the full variable domain: GAGVSQSPRYKVTKRGQDVALRCDPISGHVSLYWYRQALGQGPEFLTYFNYEAQQDKSGLPNDRFSAERPEGSISTLTIQRTEQRDSAMYRCASSMGPDEQYFGPGTRLTVT.

V gene TRBV2 combines with J gene TRBJ2-7, with TRBD1 matching 11 bases. Germline values: CDR1 SNHLY, CDR2 FYNNEI. CDR3 length: 15 amino acids. As DNA, the CDR3 is TGTGCAAACGGCCCCCGGGACAGGGGGTTCTACGAGCAGTACTTC. This sequence encodes CANGPRDRGFYEQYF.

The V gene is TRBV7-2, the J gene TRBJ2-7; tentatively, D is TRBD2 (6 bases). V lost 2 bases and J lost 4, with 12 bases in between. Germline CDR1 is SGHTA and CDR2 is FQGNSA. The CDR3 contains 14 residues. Here the CDR3 DNA reads TGTGCCAGCAGCTTAAAGGGACTTAGTTACGAGCAGTACTTC. Its protein product is CASSLKGLSYEQYF.

The J gene is TRBJ2-3, the V gene TRBV5-4, with TRBD2 matching over 12 bases. This CDR3 region has 16 residues. J gave up 0 bases and V 6 bases, and 5 bases lay outside the gene matches. Germline V gives CDR1 SGHNT, CDR2 YYREEE (reference sequence). The CDR3 coding sequence is TGTGCCAGCACCAGGACTAGCGGGACCAGCACAGATACGCAGTATTTT. Translating gives CASTRTSGTSTDTQYF.

The CDR3 DNA is TGTGCCAGCAGCCCAGGGACACCCAACTATGGCTACACCTTC. It codes for CASSPGTPNYGYTF. The chain employs TRBV5-5 and TRBJ1-2; the D gene is possibly TRBD1 (6 bases). The germline V and J ends were trimmed by 4 bases and 2 bases, with 12 bases remaining between them. Germline V gene data show CDR1 as SGHKS and CDR2 as YYEKEE (reference sequence). The CDR3 is made up of 14 amino acids.

The chain couples TRBV28 to TRBJ2-2; no clear D gene. V lost 10 bases and J 9 bases, leaving 9 bases between the germline ends. Germline-derived CDR1 and CDR2 are MDHEN and SYDVKM. This CDR3 has 10 residues. Here the CDR3 reads CATLKRELFF. The CDR3 DNA follows: TGTGCCACCTTGAAGAGGGAGCTGTTTTTT.

The genes are TRBV5-5 and TRBJ1-2; possibly TRBD1 for D (5 bases). The CDR3 loop spans 15 amino acids. Germline CDR1 is SGHKS and CDR2 is YYEKEE (reference sequence). V lost 0 bases, J lost 2 bases, and 11 bases lay in between. The DNA for the CDR3 is TGTGCCAGCAGCTTGGGTTGGGGCGGGAACTATGGCTACACCTTC. Amino acid sequence: CASSLGWGGNYGYTF.

The chain links TRBV28 to TRBJ1-1, with D possibly TRBD1 on 6 matching bases. This CDR3 has 19 residues. Trimming took 2 bases from V and 5 from J, leaving 27 bases between them. Germline CDR1 MDHEN, CDR2 SYDVKM. This chain's CDR3 is CASSLGSGGPGWADTEAFF. CDR3 in DNA: TGTGCCAGCAGTTTAGGTTCTGGGGGGCCGGGGTGGGCGGATACTGAAGCTTTCTTT.

Comments on this clone: Other nucleotide sequences in the sample specify the same CDR3. The rearrangement links TRBV30 to TRBJ1-2; D uncertain. V was pared by 4 bases and J by 0 bases, with 6 bases between. The length of the CDR3 is 12 residues. The germline CDR1 and CDR2 sequences are GTSNPN and SVGIG (reference sequence). This chain's CDR3 is CAWTGTNYGYTF. As DNA, the CDR3 is TGTGCCTGGACTGGGACTAACTATGGCTACACCTTC.

V is TRBV5-4 and J is TRBJ2-3; 9 bases map to TRBD1. The germline V gene encodes CDR1 SGHNT and CDR2 YYREEE (reference sequence). The CDR3 is 16 residues long. Trimming took 4 bases from V and 9 from J; bases not matched to a gene: 15. CDR3 sequence: CASSPRRDRADDTQYF. Here the CDR3 DNA reads TGTGCCAGCAGCCCACGTAGGGACAGGGCGGACGACACGCAGTATTTT.

The V gene is TRBV10-2, the J gene TRBJ1-6, with D possibly matching TRBD1 (5 bases). The germline gives CDR1 WSHSY, CDR2 SAAADI. Trimming cost V 4 bases and J 8 bases, with 9 bases left between them. CDR3 length: 13 residues. CDR3 residues: CASSGQLDSPLHF. CDR3 DNA: TGCGCCAGCAGTGGACAGTTGGATTCACCCCTCCACTTT.

The chain employs TRBV18 and TRBJ2-2, with no clear D. The CDR3 runs to 14 residues. V was shortened by 3 bases and J by 1 base, with 6 bases between the two germline ends. CDR1 and CDR2 (germline): KGHSH, LQKENI. The CDR3 region is CASSPQMNTGELFF. DNA for the CDR3: TGTGCCAGCTCACCCCAGATGAACACCGGGGAGCTGTTTTTT.